This paragraph reports one TCR beta chain. Antigen unknown. The PCR employed 60 Vbeta primers together with 13 Jbeta primers. Sequencing used immunoSEQ multiplex PCR; TCRdb keeps in-frame clones, though not all of them. Among 150,000 to 200,000 clones listed, about 80% were seen once. Germline V lookup: CDR1 SGHKS, CDR2 YYEKEE (reference sequence). V gave up 0 bases and J gave up 4 bases, with 11 bases separating them. This CDR3 contains 15 residues. The data were obtained in a study of cytomegalovirus exposure and HLA in healthy donors. The study's findings and limits: CMV serostatus was the only recorded immune exposure for donors.

This sequence originates from a woman aged 40 to 49 in good health and CMV-seronegative. V usage is TRBV5-5 and J usage is TRBJ1-5, with D maybe TRBD1 (5 bases). The specimen sequenced was PBMCs. CDR3 region: CASSLGGDLNQPQHF. CDR3 DNA sequence: TGTGCCAGCAGCTTGGGGGGGGACCTAAATCAGCCCCAGCATTTT.